This TCR beta chain was captured in a study of blood T cell repertoires in COVID-19. Trimming stripped 3 bases from V and 5 bases from J, with 16 bases between. Germline V gene sequence: CDR1 SNHLY, CDR2 FYNNEI. This CDR3 is built from 15 residues. Enrollees, about 18 to 90 years old, lived in about two dozen US areas. Recovery meant two consecutive negative NP/OP PCR tests, professional clearance, or resolved symptoms. Profiled with immunoSEQ multiplex PCR; TCRdb holds only in-frame clones, not every one. This table holds approximately 100,000 clones, around 86% found once. The rearrangement joins TRBV2 to TRBJ2-5, with D unresolved. This receptor was identified in a woman aged 50 to 60 who had recovered from COVID-19. Sequencing was done on a sample of PBMCs or T cells enriched from blood (not recorded which). The CDR3 bases are TGTGCCAGCAGTGAGGTAGCTTTCTTCCGGGAGACCCAGTACTTC. Translating gives CASSEVAFFRETQYF.